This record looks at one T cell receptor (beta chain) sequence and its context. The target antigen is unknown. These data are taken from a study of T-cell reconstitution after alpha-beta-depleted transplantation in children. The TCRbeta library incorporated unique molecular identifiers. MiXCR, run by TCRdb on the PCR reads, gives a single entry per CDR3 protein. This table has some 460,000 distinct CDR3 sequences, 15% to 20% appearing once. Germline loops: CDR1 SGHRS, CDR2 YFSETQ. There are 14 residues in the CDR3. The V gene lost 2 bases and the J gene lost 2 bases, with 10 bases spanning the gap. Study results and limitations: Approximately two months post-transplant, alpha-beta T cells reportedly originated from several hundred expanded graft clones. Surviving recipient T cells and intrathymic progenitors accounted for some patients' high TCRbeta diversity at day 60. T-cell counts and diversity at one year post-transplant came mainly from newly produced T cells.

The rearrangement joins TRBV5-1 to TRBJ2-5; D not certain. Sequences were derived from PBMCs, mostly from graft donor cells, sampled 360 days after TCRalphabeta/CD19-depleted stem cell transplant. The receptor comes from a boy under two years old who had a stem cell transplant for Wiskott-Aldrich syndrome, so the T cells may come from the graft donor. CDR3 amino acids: CASSFGPLQETQYF. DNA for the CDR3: TGCGCCAGCAGCTTCGGTCCGTTACAAGAGACCCAGTACTTC.